This passage covers 10 T cell receptor beta chains from one sample sequenced in a study of blood T cell repertoires in COVID-19. Clones were read by immunoSEQ multiplex PCR, and TCRdb kept only the in-frame ones, dropping some. The sample has 200,000 to 250,000 clones, about 80% seen once. Sequencing used peripheral blood. These receptors originate from an elderly woman with acute or convalescent COVID-19.

The chain carries TRBV18 and TRBJ1-3; D remains ambiguous. V lost 0 bases, J lost 11 bases, and 11 bases lay in between. CDR3 length: 13 amino acids. Germline loops: CDR1 KGHSH, CDR2 LQKENI. This CDR3 reads CASSPPGRPAIYF. Here the CDR3 DNA reads TGTGCCAGCTCACCACCGGGCAGGCCCGCCATATATTTT.

The V and J genes are TRBV7-9 and TRBJ2-1, with 12 bases identical to TRBD2. V dropped 4 bases and J dropped 7; count of bases not matched to a gene: 5. This CDR3 has 15 residues. The germline V gene encodes CDR1 SEHNR and CDR2 FQNEAQ (reference sequence). CDR3 amino acids: CASSSTSGRGNEQFF. The CDR3 region has the DNA TGTGCCAGCAGCTCGACTAGCGGGAGAGGTAATGAGCAGTTCTTC. The full variable domain, completed using reference TRBV7-9 and TRBJ2-1, is DTGVSQNPRHKITKRGQNVTFRCDPISEHNRLYWYRQTLGQGPEFLTYFQNEAQLEKSRLLSDRFSAERPKGSFSTLEIQRTEQGDSAMYLCASSSTSGRGNEQFFGPGTRLTVL.

The chain is built from TRBV6-6 and TRBJ1-1; D perhaps matches TRBD1 (5 bases). Germline CDR1 is MNHNY and CDR2 is SVGAGI (reference sequence). This CDR3 spans 14 amino acids. Trimming pared 2 bases from V and 6 bases from J, leaving 13 bases between. The chain's CDR3 is CASSYLQGNPEAFF. The DNA for the CDR3 is TGTGCCAGCAGTTACCTCCAGGGTAATCCTGAAGCTTTCTTT.

In the case of this clone: Mismatch with germline at one junction end may stem from a read error. The rearrangement links TRBV7-9 to TRBJ2-1; TRBD1 might be the D (6 bases). The CDR3 sequence is 17 residues long. The germline gives CDR1 SEHNR, CDR2 FQNEAQ (reference sequence). The CDR3 region has the DNA TGTGCCAGCACCTTAGGGGGAAGCGGAAGCTCCTACAATGAGCAGTTCTTC. The encoded protein is CASTLGGSGSSYNEQFF.

This chain joins TRBV7-8 and TRBJ2-1; 10 positions agree with TRBD2. Germline V gene data show CDR1 as SGHVS and CDR2 as FQNEAQ. V lost 1 base and J lost 7; bases outside the gene matches: 16. CDR3 length: 19 residues. The CDR3 sequence: CASSLVGEGSSGRRNEQFF. The CDR3 DNA reads as TGTGCCAGCAGCTTAGTTGGGGAGGGGTCTAGCGGGAGAAGGAATGAGCAGTTCTTC.

The chain uses TRBV10-3 and TRBJ1-1; no definite D call. V lost 0 bases and J 8 bases, leaving 10 bases between the germline ends. The CDR3 has 13 residues. Germline V CDR1 and CDR2: ENHRY, SYGVKD. The CDR3: CAISESGDGEAFF. The CDR3 DNA reads TGTGCCATCAGTGAGTCGGGAGACGGCGAAGCTTTCTTT.

The chain joins TRBV6-4 to TRBJ2-7, with 8 bases identical to TRBD2. This CDR3 is 21 amino acids long. The V segment lost 1 base and the J segment 0 bases; nucleotides outside the gene matches: 20. Germline CDR1 and CDR2: MRHNA and SNTAGT. The CDR3 DNA reads as TGTGCCAGCAGTGACTTCCGTTGGGTTCTAGCGGGTGCGAGGAGCTCCTACGAGCAGTACTTC. Translation gives CASSDFRWVLAGARSSYEQYF.

This clone appeared a few times. The chain has TRBV9 and TRBJ1-1, with D hard to call. V was pared by 4 bases and J by 0 bases, with 10 bases between. This CDR3 has 14 residues. Germline V gene sequence: CDR1 SGDLS, CDR2 YYNGEE. The CDR3 spells CASSKTPVNTEAFF. The CDR3 bases are TGTGCCAGCAGCAAAACACCCGTGAACACTGAAGCTTTCTTT.

The chain combines TRBV19 with TRBJ1-6; D uncertain. CDR1 is LNHDA, CDR2 SQIVND, per germline (reference sequence). The V end was cut by 6 bases, the J end by 0 bases, with 15 bases between. This CDR3 spans 17 amino acids. This CDR3 reads CASRIRTGSSYNSPLHF. CDR3 DNA sequence: TGTGCCAGTAGGATACGGACGGGAAGCTCCTATAATTCACCCCTCCACTTT.

V usage is TRBV15 and J usage is TRBJ1-2; TRBD1 aligns across 7 bases. From germline, CDR1 is LNHNV and CDR2 YYDKDF (reference sequence). The trim removed 3 bases at V and 5 bases at J, leaving 6 bases unmatched. This CDR3 region has 14 residues. CDR3 protein: CATSSPDRAYGYTF. The CDR3 DNA reads as TGTGCCACCAGCAGCCCCGACAGGGCATATGGCTACACCTTC.